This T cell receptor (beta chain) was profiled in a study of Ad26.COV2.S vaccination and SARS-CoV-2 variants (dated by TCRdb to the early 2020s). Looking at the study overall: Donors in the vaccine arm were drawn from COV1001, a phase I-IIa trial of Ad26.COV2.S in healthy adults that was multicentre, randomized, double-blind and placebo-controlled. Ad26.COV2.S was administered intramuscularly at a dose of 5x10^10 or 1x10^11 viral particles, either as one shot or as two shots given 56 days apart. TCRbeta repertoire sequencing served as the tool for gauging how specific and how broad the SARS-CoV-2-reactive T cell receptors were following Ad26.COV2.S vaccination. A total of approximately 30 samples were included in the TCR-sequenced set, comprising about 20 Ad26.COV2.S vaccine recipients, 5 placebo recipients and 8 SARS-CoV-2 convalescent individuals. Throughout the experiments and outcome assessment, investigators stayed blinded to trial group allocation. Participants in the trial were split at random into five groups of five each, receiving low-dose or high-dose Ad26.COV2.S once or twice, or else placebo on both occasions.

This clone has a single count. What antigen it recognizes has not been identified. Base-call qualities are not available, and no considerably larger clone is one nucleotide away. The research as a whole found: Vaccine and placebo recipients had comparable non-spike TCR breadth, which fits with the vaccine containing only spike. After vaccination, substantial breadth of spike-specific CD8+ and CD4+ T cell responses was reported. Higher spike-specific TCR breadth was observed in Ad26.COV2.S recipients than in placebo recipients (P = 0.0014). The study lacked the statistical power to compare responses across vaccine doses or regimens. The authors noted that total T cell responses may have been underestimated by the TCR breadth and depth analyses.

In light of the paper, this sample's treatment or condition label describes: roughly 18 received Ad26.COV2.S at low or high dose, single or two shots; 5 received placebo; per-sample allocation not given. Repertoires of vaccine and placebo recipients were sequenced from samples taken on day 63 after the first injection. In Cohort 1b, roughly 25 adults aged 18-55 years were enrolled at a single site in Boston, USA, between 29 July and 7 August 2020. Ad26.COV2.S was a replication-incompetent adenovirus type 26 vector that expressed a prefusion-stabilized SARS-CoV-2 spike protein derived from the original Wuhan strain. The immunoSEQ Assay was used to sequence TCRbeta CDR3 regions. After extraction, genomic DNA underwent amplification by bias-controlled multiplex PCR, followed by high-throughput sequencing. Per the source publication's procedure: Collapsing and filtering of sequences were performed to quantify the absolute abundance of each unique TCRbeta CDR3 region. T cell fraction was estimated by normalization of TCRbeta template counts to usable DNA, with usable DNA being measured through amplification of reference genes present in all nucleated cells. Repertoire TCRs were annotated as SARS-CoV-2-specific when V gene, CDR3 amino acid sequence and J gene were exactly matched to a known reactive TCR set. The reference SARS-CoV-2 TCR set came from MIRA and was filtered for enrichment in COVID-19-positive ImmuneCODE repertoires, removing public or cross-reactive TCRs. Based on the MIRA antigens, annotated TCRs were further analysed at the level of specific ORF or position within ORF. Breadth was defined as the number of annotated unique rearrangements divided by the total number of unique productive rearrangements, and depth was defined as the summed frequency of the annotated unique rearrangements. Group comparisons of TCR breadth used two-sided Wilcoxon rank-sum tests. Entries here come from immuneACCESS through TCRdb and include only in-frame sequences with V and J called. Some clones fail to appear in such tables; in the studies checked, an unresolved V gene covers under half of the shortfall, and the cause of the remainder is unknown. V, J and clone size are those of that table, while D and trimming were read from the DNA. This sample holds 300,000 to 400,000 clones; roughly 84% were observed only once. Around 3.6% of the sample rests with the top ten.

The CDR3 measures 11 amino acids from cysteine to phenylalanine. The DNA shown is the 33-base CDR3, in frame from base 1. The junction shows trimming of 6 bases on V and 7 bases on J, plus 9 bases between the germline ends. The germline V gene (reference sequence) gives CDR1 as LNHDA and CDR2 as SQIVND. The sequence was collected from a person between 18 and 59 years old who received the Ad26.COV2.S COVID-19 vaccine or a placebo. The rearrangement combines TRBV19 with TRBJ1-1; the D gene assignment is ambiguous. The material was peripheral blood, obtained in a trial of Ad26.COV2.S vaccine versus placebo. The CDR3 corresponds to CASRVGLEAFF. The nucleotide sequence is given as TGTGCCAGTAGGGTGGGTCTTGAAGCTTTCTTT.